These 18 T cell receptor beta chains originate from one sample sequenced in a study of cytomegalovirus exposure and HLA in healthy donors. The PCR used 60 Vbeta and 13 Jbeta primers. Generated by immunoSEQ multiplex PCR, the TCRdb table keeps only in-frame clones and is missing some. The repertoire holds around 99,000 clones, roughly 73% seen once, with about 8% in the top ten. Sample: PBMCs. The receptors shown here come from a man between 25 and 39 years old in good health and CMV-seronegative.

The V and J genes are TRBV19 and TRBJ2-2; D call uncertain. This CDR3 spans 14 amino acids. Germline values: CDR1 LNHDA, CDR2 SQIVND (reference sequence). V was pared by 4 bases and J by 6 bases, with 12 bases between. CDR3 in DNA: TGTGCCAGTAGTACTCCGGGTCTCTCCGGGGAGCTGTTTTTT. It encodes CASSTPGLSGELFF.

In its sample, this clone was seen a few times. The chain recombines TRBV5-4 with TRBJ2-6, with 7 bases that match TRBD2. The CDR3 covers 16 residues. Germline V gene sequence: CDR1 SGHNT, CDR2 YYREEE (reference sequence). V lost 6 bases, J lost 0 bases, and 6 bases stayed unmatched. DNA for the CDR3: TGTGCCAGCACCCGAAGGGACTACTCTGGGGCCAACGTCCTGACTTTC. This translates into CASTRRDYSGANVLTF.

This clone was seen more than once but under ten times. The chain carries TRBV28 and TRBJ1-1, with TRBD1 matching over 8 bases. This CDR3 contains 15 residues. The junction had 6 bases not matched to a gene; V was cut back by 5 bases and J by 1 base. CDR1 and CDR2 (germline): MDHEN, SYDVKM. The CDR3 here is CASSMDRDSNTEAFF. DNA of the CDR3: TGTGCCAGCAGTATGGACAGGGATTCGAACACTGAAGCTTTCTTT.

The rearrangement joins TRBV2 to TRBJ2-5, with 14 bases fitting TRBD2. The V segment lost 8 bases and the J segment 5 bases; nucleotides outside the gene matches: 7. The V gene's germline CDR1 is SNHLY and CDR2 FYNNEI. The CDR3 length is 15 residues. The CDR3 region is CASRRLAGGSETQYF. DNA for the CDR3: TGTGCCAGCCGCCGACTAGCGGGAGGGAGTGAGACCCAGTACTTC.

The V gene is TRBV9, the J gene TRBJ2-7; TRBD1 agrees at 8 bases. The CDR3 covers 14 residues. CDR1 and CDR2 (germline): SGDLS, YYNGEE. The ends lost 0 bases at V and 6 bases at J; junction bases unmatched: 5. The CDR3 nucleotides are TGTGCCAGCAGCGTAGGCACAGGGGGTGGCGAGCAGTACTTC. Protein sequence: CASSVGTGGGEQYF.

The chain joins TRBV29-1 to TRBJ2-2, with 7 positions matching TRBD1. The CDR3 runs 15 residues. CDR1 is SQVTM, CDR2 ANQGSEA, per germline. With V trimmed by 3 bases and J by 3 bases, 7 bases remained unmatched. In DNA, the CDR3 is TGCAGCGTTGAGTTAAGGGGGCGAGACACCGGGGAGCTGTTTTTT. Translated: CSVELRGRDTGELFF.

In its sample, this clone was seen a few times. The rearrangement links TRBV29-1 to TRBJ2-3; 7 positions agree with TRBD1. This CDR3 comprises 13 residues. CDR1 and CDR2 (germline): SQVTM, ANQGSEA. After removal of 7 bases from V and 2 bases from J, the junction contained 6 bases not matched to a gene. Here the CDR3 reads CSGKGQYTDTQYF. CDR3 sequence (DNA): TGCAGCGGGAAGGGACAGTACACAGATACGCAGTATTTT.

The CDR3 sequence: CSVVGGSGTGELFF. CDR3 DNA sequence: TGCAGCGTTGTGGGAGGAAGCGGCACCGGGGAGCTGTTTTTT. This sequence joins TRBV29-1 and TRBJ2-2, with D possibly being TRBD2 (6 bases). V lost 4 bases to trimming and J lost 4 bases, with 13 bases between them. This CDR3 spans 14 amino acids. CDR1 and CDR2 from the germline V gene are SQVTM and ANQGSEA.

In this sample, this clone turned up once. The rearrangement links TRBV28 to TRBJ2-6, with 7 positions matching TRBD1. This CDR3 contains 19 residues. CDR1 and CDR2 (germline): MDHEN, SYDVKM. Trimming took 4 bases from V and 0 from J; bases not matched to a gene: 12. CDR3 in DNA: TGTGCCAGCAGTTCCGACAGGGCGAGCAGTTCCTCTGGGGCCAACGTCCTGACTTTC. This codes for CASSSDRASSSSGANVLTF. The variable domain in full, completed from reference TRBV28 and TRBJ2-6, reads DVKVTQSSRYLVKRTGEKVFLECVQDMDHENMFWYRQDPGLGLRLIYFSYDVKMKEKGDIPEGYSVSREKKERFSLILESASTNQTSMYLCASSSDRASSSSGANVLTFGAGSRLTVL.

In its sample, this clone was seen a few times. The chain is built from TRBV10-3 and TRBJ2-7; 7 bases line up with TRBD2. V was clipped by 3 bases and J by 2 bases; unmatched bases: 13. Looked up from germline, CDR1 is ENHRY and CDR2 is SYGVKD. The CDR3 totals 17 residues. CDR3 sequence (DNA): TGTGCCATCAGTGACCTCCATGGGGGGGGAGGGACCTACGAGCAGTACTTC. It encodes CAISDLHGGGGTYEQYF.

V gene TRBV11-2 combines with J gene TRBJ2-5, with 8 bases fitting TRBD1. CDR1 SGHAT and CDR2 FQNNGV come from the germline V gene. The junction had 7 bases not matched to a gene; V was cut back by 7 bases and J by 6 bases. CDR3 length equals 13 residues. This CDR3 is CASNRQGMQTQYF. CDR3 nucleotide sequence: TGTGCCAGCAACCGACAGGGGATGCAGACCCAGTACTTC.

The chain couples TRBV2 to TRBJ1-5; unclear D gene. Germline CDR1 is SNHLY and CDR2 is FYNNEI. V was clipped by 4 bases and J by 15 bases, with 16 bases between them. CDR3 length: 12 residues. The CDR3 DNA reads TGTGCCAGCAGTGGAACAAGCGGCGTCCGGCATTTT. Translated: CASSGTSGVRHF.

The chain combines TRBV4-1 with TRBJ1-1, with D uncertain. This CDR3 region has 15 residues. Per germline, CDR1 MGHRA and CDR2 YSYEKL. V was shortened by 1 base and J by 0 bases, with 9 bases between the two germline ends. The CDR3 loop is CASSQGPVMNTEAFF. For the CDR3, the DNA is TGCGCCAGCAGCCAAGGGCCAGTGATGAACACTGAAGCTTTCTTT.

This chain uses TRBV30 with TRBJ1-1; 8 bases map to TRBD1. V shed 7 bases and J 5 bases; nucleotides not matched to a gene: 6. The length of the CDR3 is 12 residues. Germline V gives CDR1 GTSNPN, CDR2 SVGIG (reference sequence). CDR3 DNA sequence: TGTGCCTTAAACAGGGGGGGGACTGAAGCTTTCTTT. This translates into CALNRGGTEAFF.

V is TRBV7-2 and J is TRBJ1-5, with D unresolved. From germline, CDR1 is SGHTA and CDR2 FQGNSA. The CDR3 totals 15 residues. V was clipped by 4 bases and J by 4 bases, with 14 bases between them. The CDR3 region is CASSSVAGGNQPQHF. The CDR3 DNA reads as TGTGCCAGCAGCTCCGTGGCAGGTGGGAATCAGCCCCAGCATTTT.

In DNA, the CDR3 is TGTGCCAGCATAACTGACCAGGCGTGGAATGAGCAGTTCTTC. This translates into CASITDQAWNEQFF. This rearrangement joins TRBV28 to TRBJ2-1; no clear D. CDR1 MDHEN and CDR2 SYDVKM come from the germline V gene. This CDR3 region has 14 residues. With 7 bases removed from V and 7 bases from J, the gap between germline ends came to 17 bases.

The rearrangement uses TRBV11-2 and TRBJ2-7, with TRBD2 identical over 8 bases. CDR1 is SGHAT and CDR2 is FQNNGV in the germline V gene. CDR3 size: 15 residues. Germline trimming cut 5 bases from V and 7 bases from J; bases unmatched to any gene: 13. CDR3 amino acids: CASSIRTSQPGEQYF. Written as DNA, the CDR3 is TGTGCCAGCAGCATTCGGACTAGCCAGCCGGGGGAGCAGTACTTC.

V usage is TRBV29-1 and J usage is TRBJ2-2, with D possibly matching TRBD2 (6 bases). Germline assignment: CDR1 SQVTM and CDR2 ANQGSEA. The CDR3 loop spans 12 amino acids. V lost 4 bases and J lost 5, with 8 bases in between. This CDR3 reads CSVGAGTGELFF. Here the CDR3 DNA reads TGCAGCGTTGGGGCGGGAACCGGGGAGCTGTTTTTT.